The 24 T cell receptor beta chains below were found in one sample sequenced in a study of blood T cells in healthy people across ages (dated by TCRdb to 2015 to 2017). Library method: 5' RACE. Sequenced on an Illumina HiSeq 2500. A second about 7 to 11 cycle PCR used a sample-barcoded 5' primer and a J-beta primer mix. The raw public data were reprocessed by TCRdb itself: fastp quality trimming at Q25, MiXCR clonotype calling, in-frame beta chains only. All rows with the same CDR3 protein become a single entry with the most common DNA and genes. The sample contains some 1,000,000 distinct CDR3 sequences, approximately 25% of them found a single time. 0.75% of the sample is taken by the ten largest. Another study also made use of these data, one on T cells of mothers and their children.

Sequenced input: blood. These receptors were obtained from a girl aged 2-10 years in good health.

The chain is built from TRBV4-1 and TRBJ2-1; the D is unclear. Germline CDR1 is MGHRA and CDR2 is YSYEKL. The CDR3 runs to 13 residues. Trimming took 0 bases from V and 8 from J, leaving 8 bases between them. CDR3 in amino acids: CASSQDRGYEQFF. The CDR3 DNA reads TGCGCCAGCAGCCAAGATCGAGGTTATGAGCAGTTCTTC.

This chain connects TRBV19 to TRBJ2-7, with no clear D. The germline V and J ends were trimmed by 3 bases and 1 base, with 10 bases remaining between them. This CDR3 is built from 14 residues. Germline CDR1 and CDR2: LNHDA and SQIVND (reference sequence). The CDR3: CASSIGAGSYEQYF. The DNA for the CDR3 is TGTGCCAGTAGTATTGGCGCTGGATCCTACGAGCAGTACTTC.

This clonotype showed up just a few times. No conserved phenylalanine or tryptophan is present at the end of the CDR3, so a read error is the likely explanation. The chain couples TRBV20-1 to TRBJ2-7; D may correspond to TRBD1 or TRBD2 (5 bases each). Trimming stripped 0 bases from V and 2 bases from J, with 11 bases between. Germline values: CDR1 DFQATT, CDR2 SNEGSKA (reference sequence). This CDR3 contains 14 residues. Here the CDR3 reads CSAREDGDAYEQYL. The CDR3 DNA reads TGCAGTGCTAGAGAGGACGGGGACGCCTACGAGCAGTACCTC.

This clonotype was observed a handful of times. CDR3 in DNA: TGCGCCAGCAGCTTACAGGGGATCGGAAAACTGTTTTTT. It is translated as CASSLQGIGKLFF. The gene calls are TRBV5-1 and TRBJ1-4, with 7 bases identical to TRBD1. The CDR3 has 13 amino acids. CDR1 is SGHRS and CDR2 is YFSETQ in the germline V gene. The junction had 5 bases not matched to a gene; V was cut back by 2 bases and J by 10 bases.

Only a few counts were recorded for this clonotype. One end of the junction is discordant with germline, which a read error may explain. The chain carries TRBV4-2 and TRBJ2-3; a possible D gene is TRBD1 (5 bases). Germline V gene data show CDR1 as LGHNA and CDR2 as YNFKEQ. The CDR3 extends over 17 amino acids. The CDR3 DNA follows: TGTGCCAGCAGCCAAGACCCGTCACCCCGGAGCACAGGTACGCAGTATTTT. As protein: CASSQDPSPRSTGTQYF.

This clonotype was seen a handful of times. The J gene is TRBJ1-4, the V gene TRBV7-2; no definite D call. This CDR3 region has 14 residues. Germline lookup yields CDR1 SGHTA and CDR2 FQGNSA. V gave up 4 bases and J gave up 7 bases, with 13 bases separating them. This chain's CDR3 is CASSSGLGSEKLFF. In DNA form, the CDR3 reads TGTGCCAGCAGCTCGGGTCTGGGGAGTGAAAAACTGTTTTTT.

The V call is TRBV28, the J call TRBJ2-5; D remains unclear. Near its end, the DNA agrees better with TRBJ2-7, so the J call may be wrong. The CDR3 totals 14 residues. Germline assignment: CDR1 MDHEN and CDR2 SYDVKM. The chain's CDR3 is CASSLRQNPYEQYF. The CDR3 DNA is TGTGCCAGCAGTTTAAGGCAGAACCCCTACGAGCAGTACTTC.

This chain links TRBV20-1 with TRBJ2-5; D is unclear. The germline V and J ends were trimmed by 2 bases and 3 bases, with 4 bases remaining between them. The CDR3 is 11 residues long. CDR1 DFQATT and CDR2 SNEGSKA come from the germline V gene (reference sequence). This CDR3 is CSARHKETQYF. As DNA, the CDR3 is TGCAGTGCTAGACACAAAGAGACCCAGTACTTC.

This chain joins TRBV6-2 or TRBV6-3 and TRBJ1-5; D gene unclear. CDR1 MNHEY and CDR2 SVGEGT come from the germline V gene. The CDR3 loop spans 16 amino acids. V was pared by 3 bases and J by 4 bases, with 16 bases between. This chain's CDR3 is CASSYRARPANQPQHF. CDR3 bases: TGTGCCAGCAGTTATAGAGCGCGGCCAGCGAATCAGCCCCAGCATTTT.

The sample holds a few counts of this clonotype. The chain joins TRBV15 to TRBJ1-5, with D maybe TRBD1 (6 bases). CDR1 and CDR2 from the germline V gene are LNHNV and YYDKDF (reference sequence). V was clipped by 0 bases and J by 1 base, with 7 bases between them. The CDR3 spans 15 residues. This CDR3 is CATSRDRGSNQPQHF. CDR3 nucleotides: TGTGCCACCAGCAGAGACAGGGGAAGCAATCAGCCCCAGCATTTT.

V gene TRBV20-1 combines with J gene TRBJ2-5; D remains ambiguous. Between the trimmed V and J ends, which lost 5 bases and 4 bases, there was a span of 11 bases. The CDR3 runs 12 residues. Germline-derived CDR1 and CDR2 are DFQATT and SNEGSKA (reference sequence). The CDR3 sequence is CSARGKGETQYF. The DNA of the CDR3 is TGCAGTGCTCGAGGAAAGGGAGAGACCCAGTACTTC.

The chain combines TRBV4-1 with TRBJ2-1; 12 nucleotides line up with TRBD2. The J call is in doubt because the DNA end fits TRBJ2-7 better. This CDR3 comprises 14 residues. Per the germline V gene, CDR1 is MGHRA and CDR2 is YSYEKL. CDR3 in amino acids: CASSSLAGGTEQYF. The CDR3 bases are TGCGCCAGCAGCTCACTAGCGGGAGGTACCGAGCAGTACTTC.

V is TRBV11-2 and J is TRBJ2-5; D unclear. Judging by the DNA end, TRBJ2-1 fits better; the J call may be wrong. Looked up from germline, CDR1 is SGHAT and CDR2 is FQNNGV. This CDR3 spans 13 amino acids. The CDR3 DNA is TGTGCCAGCAGCTTAGTAAGTACTTATGAGCAGTTCTTC. Translating gives CASSLVSTYEQFF.

The chain has TRBV5-1 and TRBJ2-7; perhaps TRBD1 as D (6 bases). The CDR3 is 16 residues long. Germline CDR1 reads SGHRS; CDR2 reads YFSETQ. V lost 6 bases, J lost 4 bases, and 23 bases lay in between. The chain's CDR3 is CASTPGQVPSRYEQYF. The CDR3 DNA reads as TGCGCCAGCACCCCGGGACAAGTACCATCGCGATACGAGCAGTACTTC. Supplemented by reference TRBV5-1 and TRBJ2-7, the full variable domain reads KAGVTQTPRYLIKTRGQQVTLSCSPISGHRSVSWYQQTPGQGLQFLFEYFSETQRNKGNFPGRFSGRQFSNSRSEMNVSTLELGDSALYLCASTPGQVPSRYEQYFGPGTRLTVT.

The chain recombines TRBV27 with TRBJ1-6; maybe TRBD1 (6 bases). Per germline, CDR1 MNHEY and CDR2 SMNVEV (reference sequence). The germline V and J ends were trimmed by 4 bases and 0 bases, with 10 bases remaining between them. This CDR3 has 16 amino acids. CDR3 DNA: TGTGCCAGCAGTTACAGGACAGCCTCCTATAATTCACCCCTCCACTTT. It encodes CASSYRTASYNSPLHF.

CDR3 amino acids: CSARRPTNEKLFF. CDR3 sequence (DNA): TGCAGTGCTAGGAGACCAACTAATGAAAAACTGTTTTTT. J is TRBJ1-4 and V is TRBV20-1; D ambiguous. Germline V gene data show CDR1 as DFQATT and CDR2 as SNEGSKA (reference sequence). Trimming removed 3 bases from V and 0 bases from J, with 5 bases in between. The CDR3 is 13 residues long.

V is TRBV29-1 and J is TRBJ2-1; 8 bases fit TRBD1. Germline assignment: CDR1 SQVTM and CDR2 ANQGSEA. V trimming: 6 bases; J trimming: 4 bases; junction bases outside the gene matches: 8. This CDR3 is 14 amino acids long. CDR3 sequence: CSVGQGGVYNEQFF. CDR3 nucleotides: TGCAGCGTAGGACAGGGTGGTGTATACAATGAGCAGTTCTTC.

The gene calls are TRBV12-3 or TRBV12-4 and TRBJ1-1; D is unclear. The CDR3 is made up of 12 amino acids. V lost 7 bases and J lost 5, with 11 bases in between. The CDR3 region has the DNA TGTGCCAGCACCCCGGGGAGGACTGAAGCTTTCTTT. Encoded protein: CASTPGRTEAFF.

This clonotype occurred a few times. V gene TRBV28 combines with J gene TRBJ2-5; D perhaps matches TRBD1 (6 bases). V lost 4 bases to trimming and J lost 5 bases, with 20 bases between them. In germline, CDR1 is MDHEN, CDR2 SYDVKM. The length of the CDR3 is 16 residues. In DNA form, the CDR3 reads TGTGCCAGCAGTTCCCCGGGACATGAAGTTTATGAGACCCAGTACTTC. Translation: CASSSPGHEVYETQYF.

The chain recombines TRBV2 with TRBJ1-5; D uncertain. The V gene's germline CDR1 is SNHLY and CDR2 FYNNEI. The CDR3 runs 13 residues. The germline V and J ends were trimmed by 7 bases and 3 bases, with 10 bases remaining between them. CDR3 protein: CASTGQYNQPQHF. The CDR3 region has the DNA TGTGCCAGCACGGGCCAGTACAATCAGCCCCAGCATTTT. The complete variable domain, with remaining parts taken from reference TRBV2 and TRBJ1-5, reads EPEVTQTPSHQVTQMGQEVILRCVPISNHLYFYWYRQILGQKVEFLVSFYNNEISEKSEIFDDQFSVERPDGSNFTLKIRSTKLEDSAMYFCASTGQYNQPQHFGDGTRLSIL.

This clonotype came up a few times. The J gene is TRBJ2-5, the V gene TRBV11-3; 7 nucleotides align to TRBD2. CDR3 length: 14 amino acids. V shed 6 bases and J 2 bases; nucleotides not matched to a gene: 6. Germline V gene data show CDR1 as SGHNT and CDR2 as YENEEA. The CDR3 nucleotides are TGTGCCAGCAGTCCACGGGAGGAGCAAGAGACCCAGTACTTC. Protein product: CASSPREEQETQYF.

The chain employs TRBV13 and TRBJ2-7, with D maybe TRBD2 (6 bases). Germline CDR1 reads PRHDT; CDR2 reads FYEKMQ (reference sequence). Trimming removed 3 bases at V and 3 bases at J, with 12 bases between. The CDR3 extends over 14 amino acids. CDR3 in amino acids: CASSFERALYEQYF. The CDR3, as DNA: TGTGCCAGCAGCTTCGAGCGGGCCCTCTACGAGCAGTACTTC.

The chain employs TRBV29-1 and TRBJ2-7, with 9 bases lining up with TRBD2. J gave up 2 bases and V 4 bases, and 3 bases lay outside the gene matches. The CDR3 totals 13 residues. CDR1 and CDR2 from the germline V gene are SQVTM and ANQGSEA. The CDR3 is CSVAAGGAYEQYF. As DNA, the CDR3 is TGCAGCGTTGCGGCGGGGGGGGCCTACGAGCAGTACTTC.

The chain has TRBV10-2 and TRBJ2-5, with D uncertain. The J call may be in error: the DNA end matches TRBJ2-1 better. This CDR3 spans 14 amino acids. Germline-derived CDR1 and CDR2 are WSHSY and SAAADI. The CDR3 nucleotides are TGCGCCAGCAGGTCCGGCAGTGGGTACAATGAGCAGTTCTTC. Amino acid sequence: CASRSGSGYNEQFF.